Below, one T cell receptor (beta chain) is given with its context. TCRdb keeps only in-frame clones here, not all; method: immunoSEQ multiplex PCR. The repertoire holds about 61,000 clones, with about 90% as singletons. Germline V gives CDR1 SQVTM, CDR2 ANQGSEA. The ends were cut back, 7 bases at V and 0 bases at J, with 15 bases in the middle. CDR3 length equals 14 residues. This sample was taken from a study of T cell changes during pregnancy in multiple sclerosis. The sequence was obtained from a female donor in good health, enrolled as a control in a pregnancy study. The chain uses TRBV29-1 and TRBJ1-1; TRBD1 is a possible D gene (6 bases). Here the sequenced sample was peripheral blood, taken in the first trimester of pregnancy. The CDR3 reads CSAGETGVNTEAFF. The DNA for the CDR3 is TGCAGCGCCGGGGAGACAGGAGTGAACACTGAAGCTTTCTTT. The variable domain in full, with the rest retrieved from reference TRBV29-1 and TRBJ1-1, is SAVISQKPSRDICQRGTSLTIQCQVDSQVTMMFWYRQQPGQSLTLIATANQGSEATYESGFVIDKFPISRPNLTFSTLTVSNMSPEDSSIYLCSAGETGVNTEAFFGQGTRLTVV.